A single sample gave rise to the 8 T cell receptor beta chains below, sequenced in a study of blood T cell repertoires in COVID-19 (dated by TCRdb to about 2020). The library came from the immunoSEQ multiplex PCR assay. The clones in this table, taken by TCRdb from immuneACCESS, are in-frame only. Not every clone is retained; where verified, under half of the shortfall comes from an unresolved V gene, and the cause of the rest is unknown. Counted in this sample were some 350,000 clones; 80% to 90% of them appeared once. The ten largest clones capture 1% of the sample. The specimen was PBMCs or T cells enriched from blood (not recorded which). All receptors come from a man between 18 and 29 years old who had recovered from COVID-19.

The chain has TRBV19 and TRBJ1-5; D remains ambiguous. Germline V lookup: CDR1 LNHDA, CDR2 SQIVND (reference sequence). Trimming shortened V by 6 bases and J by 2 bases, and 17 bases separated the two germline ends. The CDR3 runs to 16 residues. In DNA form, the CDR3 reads TGTGCCAGTAGCCGCGGCGGGTTGAGGGGCAATCAGCCCCAGCATTTT. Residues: CASSRGGLRGNQPQHF.

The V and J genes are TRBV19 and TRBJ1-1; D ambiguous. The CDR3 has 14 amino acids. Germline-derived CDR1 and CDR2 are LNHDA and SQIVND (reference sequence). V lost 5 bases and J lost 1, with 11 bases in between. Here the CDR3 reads CASSAQSGNTEAFF. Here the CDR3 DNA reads TGTGCCAGTAGTGCCCAATCAGGGAACACTGAAGCTTTCTTT.

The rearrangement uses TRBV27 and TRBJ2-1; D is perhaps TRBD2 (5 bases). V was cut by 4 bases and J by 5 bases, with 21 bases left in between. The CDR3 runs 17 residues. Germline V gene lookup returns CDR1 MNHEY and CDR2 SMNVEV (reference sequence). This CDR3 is CASSSGFGLPGDNEQFF. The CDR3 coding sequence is TGTGCCAGCAGTTCGGGGTTCGGGCTACCTGGGGACAATGAGCAGTTCTTC.

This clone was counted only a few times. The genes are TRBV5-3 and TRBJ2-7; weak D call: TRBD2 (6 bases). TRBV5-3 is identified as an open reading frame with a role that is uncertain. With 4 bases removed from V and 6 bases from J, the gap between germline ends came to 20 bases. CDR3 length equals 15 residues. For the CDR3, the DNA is TGTGCCAGAAGCCGGAGGGCTAGAGGCTTTTCCGAGCAGTACTTC. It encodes CARSRRARGFSEQYF.

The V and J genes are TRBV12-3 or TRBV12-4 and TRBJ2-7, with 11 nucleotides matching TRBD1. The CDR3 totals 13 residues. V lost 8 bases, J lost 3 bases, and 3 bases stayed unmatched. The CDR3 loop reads CASGTGGVYEQYF. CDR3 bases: TGTGCCAGCGGGACAGGGGGAGTCTACGAGCAGTACTTC.

This chain's CDR3 is CASSQGVIAGGYNEQFF. The CDR3 DNA reads as TGTGCCAGCAGCCAAGGGGTAATAGCGGGGGGGTACAATGAGCAGTTCTTC. The chain has TRBV3-1 (or the pseudogene TRBV3-2) and TRBJ2-1, with 11 bases identical to TRBD2. V was pared by 1 base and J by 4 bases, with 6 bases of the junction left unmatched. CDR1 and CDR2 from the germline V gene are LGHDT and YNNKEL (reference sequence). This CDR3 comprises 17 residues.

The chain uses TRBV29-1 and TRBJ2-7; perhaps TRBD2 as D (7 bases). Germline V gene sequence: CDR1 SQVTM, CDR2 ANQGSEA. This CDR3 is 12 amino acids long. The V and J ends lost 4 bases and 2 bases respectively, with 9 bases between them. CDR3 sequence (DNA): TGCAGCGTTGGGGGGGGCACCTACGAGCAGTACTTC. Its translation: CSVGGGTYEQYF.

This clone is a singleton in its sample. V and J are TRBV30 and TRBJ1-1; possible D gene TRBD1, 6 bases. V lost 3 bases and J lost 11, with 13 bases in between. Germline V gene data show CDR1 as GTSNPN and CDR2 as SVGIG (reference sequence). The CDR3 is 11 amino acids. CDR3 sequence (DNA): TGTGCCTGGAGCACCGGGACAAAGGCTTTCTTT. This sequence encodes CAWSTGTKAFF.